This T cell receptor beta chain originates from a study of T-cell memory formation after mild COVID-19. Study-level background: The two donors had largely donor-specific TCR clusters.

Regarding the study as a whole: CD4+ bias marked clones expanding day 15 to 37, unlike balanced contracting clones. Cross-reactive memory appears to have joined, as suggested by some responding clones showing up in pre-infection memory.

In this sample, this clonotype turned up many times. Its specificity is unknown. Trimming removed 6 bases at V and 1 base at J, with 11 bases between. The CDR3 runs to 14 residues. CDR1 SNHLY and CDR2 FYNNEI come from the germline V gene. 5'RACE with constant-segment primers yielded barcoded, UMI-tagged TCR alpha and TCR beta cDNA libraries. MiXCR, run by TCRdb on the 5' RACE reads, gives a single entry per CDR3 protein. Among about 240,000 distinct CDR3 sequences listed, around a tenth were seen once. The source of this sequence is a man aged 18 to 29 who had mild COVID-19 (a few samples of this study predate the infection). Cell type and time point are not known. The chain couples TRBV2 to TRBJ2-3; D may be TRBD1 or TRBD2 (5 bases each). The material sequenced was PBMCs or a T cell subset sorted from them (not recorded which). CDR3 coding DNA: TGTGCCAGCAGCCGACAGAGGGGCACAGATACGCAGTATTTT. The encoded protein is CASSRQRGTDTQYF. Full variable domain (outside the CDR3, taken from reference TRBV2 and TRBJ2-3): EPEVTQTPSHQVTQMGQEVILRCVPISNHLYFYWYRQILGQKVEFLVSFYNNEISEKSEIFDDQFSVERPDGSNFTLKIRSTKLEDSAMYFCASSRQRGTDTQYFGPGTRLTVL.